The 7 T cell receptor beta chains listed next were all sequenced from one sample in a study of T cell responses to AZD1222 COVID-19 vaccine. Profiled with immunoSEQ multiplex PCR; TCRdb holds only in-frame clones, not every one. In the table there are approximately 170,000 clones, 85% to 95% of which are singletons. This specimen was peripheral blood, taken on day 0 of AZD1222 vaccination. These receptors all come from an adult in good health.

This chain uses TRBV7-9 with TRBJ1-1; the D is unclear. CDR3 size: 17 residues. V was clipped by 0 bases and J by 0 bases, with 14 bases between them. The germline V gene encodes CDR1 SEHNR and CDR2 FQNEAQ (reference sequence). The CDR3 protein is CASSLAWSGGLNTEAFF. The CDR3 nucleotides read TGTGCCAGCAGCTTAGCGTGGTCGGGCGGATTGAACACTGAAGCTTTCTTT.

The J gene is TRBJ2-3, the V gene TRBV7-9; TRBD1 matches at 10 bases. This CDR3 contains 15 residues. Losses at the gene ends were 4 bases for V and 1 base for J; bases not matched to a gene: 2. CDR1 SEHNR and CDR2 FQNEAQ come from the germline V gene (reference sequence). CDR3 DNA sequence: TGTGCCAGCAGCTCTGGACAGGGGGGCACAGATACGCAGTATTTT. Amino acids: CASSSGQGGTDTQYF. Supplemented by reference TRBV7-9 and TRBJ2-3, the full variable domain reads DTGVSQNPRHKITKRGQNVTFRCDPISEHNRLYWYRQTLGQGPEFLTYFQNEAQLEKSRLLSDRFSAERPKGSFSTLEIQRTEQGDSAMYLCASSSGQGGTDTQYFGPGTRLTVL.

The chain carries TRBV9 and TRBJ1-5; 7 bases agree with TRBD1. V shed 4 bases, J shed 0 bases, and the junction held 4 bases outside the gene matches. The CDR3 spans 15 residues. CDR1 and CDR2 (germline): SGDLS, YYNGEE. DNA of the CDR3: TGTGCCAGCAGCCCGGGACAGAATAGCAATCAGCCCCAGCATTTT. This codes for CASSPGQNSNQPQHF.

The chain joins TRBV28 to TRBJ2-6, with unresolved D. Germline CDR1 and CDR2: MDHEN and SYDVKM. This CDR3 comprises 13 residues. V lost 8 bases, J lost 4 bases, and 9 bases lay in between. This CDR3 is CASRQPGANVLTF. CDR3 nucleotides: TGTGCCAGCCGGCAGCCCGGGGCCAACGTCCTGACTTTC.

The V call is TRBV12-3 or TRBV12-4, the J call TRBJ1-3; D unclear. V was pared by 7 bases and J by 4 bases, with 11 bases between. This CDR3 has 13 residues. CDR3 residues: CASTRTSGNTIYF. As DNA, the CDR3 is TGTGCCAGCACTCGGACTTCAGGAAACACCATATATTTT.

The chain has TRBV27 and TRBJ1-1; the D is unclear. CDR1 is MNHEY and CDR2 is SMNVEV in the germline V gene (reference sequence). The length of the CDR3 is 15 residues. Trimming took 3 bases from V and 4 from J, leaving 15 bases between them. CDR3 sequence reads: CASSLAAGYPTEAFF. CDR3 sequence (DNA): TGTGCCAGCAGTTTGGCCGCCGGATATCCCACTGAAGCTTTCTTT.

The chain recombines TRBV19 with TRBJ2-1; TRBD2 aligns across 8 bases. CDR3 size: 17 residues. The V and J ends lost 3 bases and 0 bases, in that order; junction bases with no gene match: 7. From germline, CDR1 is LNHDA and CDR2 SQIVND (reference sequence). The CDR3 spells CASSMGTSGLSYNEQFF. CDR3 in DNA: TGTGCCAGTAGTATGGGTACTAGCGGTCTCTCCTACAATGAGCAGTTCTTC.